The T cell receptor beta chain described here comes from a study of cytomegalovirus exposure and HLA in healthy donors. This clone was counted only a few times. The CDR3 consists of 15 residues. Germline trimming cut 5 bases from V and 4 bases from J; bases unmatched to any gene: 9. The germline V gene has CDR1 MDHEN and CDR2 SYDVKM. The study ran its PCR with 60 Vbeta and 13 Jbeta primers. Sequenced by immunoSEQ multiplex PCR; TCRdb stores in-frame clones only, minus some. The sample comprises fewer than 150,000 clones, roughly 85% of which are singletons, and 5% to 8.5% rests with the top ten. The genes are TRBV28 and TRBJ2-7; 9 bases align to TRBD1. This clonotype originated in a man in his forties in good health and CMV-seropositive. Sequencing was done on a sample of PBMCs. CDR3 bases: TGTGCCAGCAGTCCCTCGGGACAGGGTGGGTACGAGCAGTACTTC. It encodes CASSPSGQGGYEQYF. The complete variable domain, with remaining parts taken from reference TRBV28 and TRBJ2-7, reads DVKVTQSSRYLVKRTGEKVFLECVQDMDHENMFWYRQDPGLGLRLIYFSYDVKMKEKGDIPEGYSVSREKKERFSLILESASTNQTSMYLCASSPSGQGGYEQYFGPGTRLTVT.